This is a list of T cell receptor beta chains from one sample in a study of blood T cells in healthy people across ages. TCRdb reprocessed the 5' RACE reads via MiXCR and lists one record per CDR3 protein. The sample lists hundreds of thousands of distinct CDR3 sequences; around half were seen once. The specimen was blood. These receptors all come from a woman aged 60-75 years in good health. CDR3s leave out the opening cysteine and the closing phenylalanine or tryptophan. Fields, in order: J gene, V gene, CDR3 protein.

>TRBJ2-3|TRBV14
ASNQVSLSSTDTQY
>TRBJ2-5|TRBV7-2
ASRTTSGSWVTQY
>TRBJ2-5|TRBV12-1
EGQDGETQY
>TRBJ2-5|TRBV15
ATSRVTGETQY
>TRBJ1-6|TRBV20-1
SASLWAVFDSPLH
>TRBJ2-3|TRBV5-1
ASSTGMRGTDTQY
>TRBJ2-5|TRBV5-6
ASSFRDRVRETQY
>TRBJ2-3|TRBV29-1
SVEGRNTDTQY
>TRBJ2-3|TRBV3-1
ASSLPGRTDTQY
>TRBJ1-1|TRBV20-1
SARPRGAGQFNTEAF
>TRBJ2-3|TRBV20-1
SARCGPVITDTQY
>TRBJ2-7|TRBV11-1
ASSLLESFEQY
>TRBJ1-1|TRBV20-1
SARRGSSEAF
>TRBJ1-3|TRBV7-9
ASIPGVRSGNTIY
>TRBJ2-7|TRBV20-1
SAREATGGTYEQY
>TRBJ2-5|TRBV27
ASSLDRDQETQY
>TRBJ2-7|TRBV6-5
ASSYLTSPYEQY
>TRBJ2-5|TRBV9
ASSKIGTSVETQY
>TRBJ2-6|TRBV5-1
ASSLRVGYSGANVLT
>TRBJ2-5|TRBV4-3
ASSQGSELTQETQY
>TRBJ1-2|TRBV2
ASSVGPGGYT
>TRBJ2-1|TRBV5-1
ASQLAGEYNEQF
>TRBJ2-1|TRBV5-6
ASSLGGSEQF
>TRBJ2-3|TRBV7-9
ASSLAVNLATDTQY
>TRBJ2-7|TRBV7-2
ASSFRLAGGPREQY
>TRBJ2-4|TRBV6-5
ASTLIRTGGNIQY
>TRBJ2-3|TRBV5-1
ASRDTADTQY
>TRBJ2-2|TRBV6-5
ASTTWDRGQTGELF
>TRBJ2-3|TRBV7-9
ASSLVGRGPDTQY
>TRBJ2-7|TRBV4-2
ASSQPGSSYEQY
>TRBJ2-7|TRBV6-5
ASSYSKGPNYEQY
>TRBJ1-2|TRBV7-2
ASSLGGPYGYT
>TRBJ2-7|TRBV9
ASSGGQGTYEQY
>TRBJ2-1|TRBV6-5
ASSSYSAGVTRNEQF
>TRBJ2-3|TRBV7-2
ASSRRQGDTQY
>TRBJ1-6|TRBV6-2/TRBV6-3
ASSTDSGRSPLH
>TRBJ2-1|TRBV6-5
ASSTLAGASQQF
>TRBJ2-7|TRBV7-3
ASRRDPSSYEQY
>TRBJ2-7|TRBV28
ASSLGMTGKSYEQY
>TRBJ2-3|TRBV28
ASSSPSGRGTDTQY
>TRBJ2-1|TRBV24-1
ATSQQGGYNEQF
>TRBJ2-3|TRBV20-1
SARAAGGYSTDTQY
>TRBJ2-1|TRBV11-1
ASSFGSPSYNEQF
>TRBJ2-4|TRBV20-1
SARVPASGRVWEQY
>TRBJ2-1|TRBV28
ASSGGLAGGLDEQF